These T cell receptor beta chains were read from a single sample in a study of blood T cell repertoires in COVID-19. Assay used: immunoSEQ multiplex PCR; TCRdb lists only in-frame clones, some missing. This sample has roughly 150,000 clones, with approximately 91% found just once. Sequenced sample: peripheral blood. Receptors originate from a man aged 18 to 30 with acute or convalescent COVID-19. The CDR3 runs from the conserved cysteine through the conserved F or W. A D gene is named only where the DNA matches it firmly. Clone size is shown for a subset of rows, as once, few, many or a class of expanded clone.

V: TRBV19; J: TRBJ2-1; size: NA; D: TRBD2; CDR3: CASSPSGGPLNEQFF; DNA: TGTGCCAGTAGTCCGAGCGGGGGGCCTTTAAATGAGCAGTTCTTC
V: TRBV14; J: TRBJ2-1; size: NA; D: NA; CDR3: CATAPPAGLSQFF; DNA: TGTGCCACCGCTCCTCCCGCGGGACTCTCTCAGTTCTTC
V: TRBV18; J: TRBJ2-3; size: NA; D: NA; CDR3: CASSPSQRYTDTQYF; DNA: TGTGCCAGCTCACCAAGCCAGCGGTACACAGATACGCAGTATTTT
V: TRBV24-1; J: TRBJ1-1; size: NA; D: NA; CDR3: CATSDGGVISAGEAFF; DNA: TGTGCCACCAGTGATGGGGGGGTCATTTCCGCCGGTGAAGCTTTCTTT
V: TRBV20-1; J: TRBJ1-2; size: NA; D: NA; CDR3: CSASAQNYGYTF; DNA: TGCAGTGCTAGTGCGCAGAACTATGGCTACACCTTC
V: TRBV4-1; J: TRBJ1-1; size: NA; D: NA; CDR3: CASSHPDTENTEAFF; DNA: TGCGCCAGCAGCCACCCCGACACAGAAAACACTGAAGCTTTCTTT
V: TRBV10-2; J: TRBJ1-5; size: many; D: TRBD1; CDR3: CASSYGQGNQPQHF; DNA: TGCGCCAGCAGTTACGGACAGGGCAATCAGCCCCAGCATTTT
V: TRBV14; J: TRBJ2-5; size: NA; D: NA; CDR3: CASSPRRAGETQYF; DNA: TGTGCCAGCAGCCCGCGCAGGGCCGGGGAGACCCAGTACTTC
V: TRBV10-3; J: TRBJ1-5; size: NA; D: TRBD1; CDR3: CAISRTGGNQPQHF; DNA: TGTGCCATCAGCCGGACAGGGGGCAATCAGCCCCAGCATTTT
V: TRBV9; J: TRBJ1-1; size: NA; D: NA; CDR3: CASSVAGNTEAFF; DNA: TGTGCCAGCAGCGTAGCAGGGAACACTGAAGCTTTCTTT
V: TRBV5-1; J: TRBJ1-1; size: NA; D: NA; CDR3: CASSLAVNTEAFF; DNA: TGCGCCAGCAGCTTGGCCGTTAACACTGAAGCTTTCTTT
V: TRBV5-1; J: TRBJ2-7; size: NA; D: TRBD2; CDR3: CASSLETSASYEQYF; DNA: TGCGCCAGCAGCTTGGAGACTAGCGCCTCCTACGAGCAGTACTTC
V: TRBV6-5; J: TRBJ1-3; size: NA; D: NA; CDR3: CASSLGGYGNTIYF; DNA: TGTGCCAGCAGTCTGGGAGGGTACGGAAACACCATATATTTT
V: TRBV30; J: TRBJ2-5; size: NA; D: NA; CDR3: CAWSVWGGFSSETQYF; DNA: TGTGCCTGGAGTGTGTGGGGGGGCTTTTCTTCGGAGACCCAGTACTTC
V: TRBV11-3; J: TRBJ2-1; size: NA; D: TRBD2; CDR3: CASSLEGVTSVYNEQFF; DNA: TGTGCCAGCAGCTTAGAGGGGGTGACTAGCGTTTACAATGAGCAGTTCTTC
V: TRBV5-8; J: TRBJ1-4; size: NA; D: NA; CDR3: CASRAGNEKLFF; DNA: TGTGCCAGCAGGGCAGGGAATGAAAAACTGTTTTTT
V: TRBV27; J: TRBJ2-1; size: once; D: TRBD2; CDR3: CASNPRGTSGLSSYNEQFF; DNA: TGTGCCAGCAACCCCAGGGGGACTAGCGGTCTAAGCTCCTACAATGAGCAGTTCTTC
V: TRBV6-5; J: TRBJ1-3; size: NA; D: TRBD1; CDR3: CASSYYGTGGRNTIYF; DNA: TGTGCCAGCAGTTACTATGGGACAGGGGGACGGAACACCATATATTTT
V: TRBV5-4; J: TRBJ1-2; size: NA; D: TRBD1; CDR3: CASSLDRVGGYTF; DNA: TGTGCCAGCAGCCTGGACAGGGTTGGTGGCTACACCTTC
V: TRBV5-1; J: TRBJ1-5; size: NA; D: NA; CDR3: CASSLDGAADQPQHF; DNA: TGCGCCAGCAGCTTGGATGGGGCGGCGGATCAGCCCCAGCATTTT
V: TRBV3-1/TRBV3-2; J: TRBJ2-3; size: NA; D: TRBD2; CDR3: CASSQPGGTDTQYF; DNA: TGTGCCAGCAGCCAACCCGGGGGGACAGATACGCAGTATTTT
V: TRBV6-5; J: TRBJ1-5; size: NA; D: NA; CDR3: CASSYEGDQPQHF; DNA: TGTGCCAGCAGTTACGAGGGGGATCAGCCCCAGCATTTT
V: TRBV5-4; J: TRBJ1-4; size: NA; D: TRBD1; CDR3: CASSFGTGRSTNEKLFF; DNA: TGTGCCAGCAGTTTTGGGACAGGGCGTTCAACTAATGAAAAACTGTTTTTT
V: TRBV27; J: TRBJ1-2; size: few; D: NA; CDR3: CASREDRSSGYTF; DNA: TGTGCCAGCAGAGAAGACAGATCGTCAGGCTACACCTTC
V: TRBV9; J: TRBJ1-2; size: once; D: NA; CDR3: CASNREGMGGYTF; DNA: TGTGCCAGCAACCGGGAGGGGATGGGGGGCTACACCTTC
V: TRBV27; J: TRBJ2-7; size: NA; D: NA; CDR3: CASSLGQTYEQYF; DNA: TGTGCCAGCAGTTTAGGACAGACCTACGAGCAGTACTTC
V: TRBV6-5; J: TRBJ2-1; size: NA; D: NA; CDR3: CASSYAERFVNEQFF; DNA: TGTGCCAGCAGTTACGCGGAGAGGTTTGTCAATGAGCAGTTCTTC
V: TRBV27; J: TRBJ1-1; size: NA; D: NA; CDR3: CASGHQPPMNTEAFF; DNA: TGTGCCAGCGGGCACCAACCCCCCATGAACACTGAAGCTTTCTTT
V: TRBV19; J: TRBJ2-1; size: NA; D: TRBD2; CDR3: CASSIDHLGGGPSSYNEQFF; DNA: TGTGCCAGTAGTATAGATCACCTGGGGGGGGGTCCTAGCTCCTACAATGAGCAGTTCTTC
V: TRBV4-2; J: TRBJ2-5; size: once; D: TRBD2; CDR3: CASSQVALAGGLETQYF; DNA: TGTGCCAGCAGCCAAGTAGCACTAGCGGGGGGGCTGGAGACCCAGTACTTC
V: TRBV6-5; J: TRBJ1-6; size: once; D: TRBD1; CDR3: CASSYLGQNSPLHF; DNA: TGTGCCAGCAGTTACCTGGGACAGAATTCACCCCTCCACTTT
V: TRBV6-5; J: TRBJ2-3; size: NA; D: NA; CDR3: CASRGQPDTQYF; DNA: TGTGCCAGCAGAGGACAGCCAGATACGCAGTATTTT
V: TRBV6-5; J: TRBJ1-4; size: NA; D: NA; CDR3: CASSYSLEEEKLFF; DNA: TGTGCCAGCAGTTACTCACTCGAGGAGGAAAAACTGTTTTTT
V: TRBV23-1; J: TRBJ1-6; size: NA; D: TRBD1; CDR3: CASSQVGQANSPLHF; DNA: TGCGCCAGCAGTCAAGTAGGACAGGCGAATTCACCCCTCCACTTT
V: TRBV2; J: TRBJ2-5; size: NA; D: TRBD2; CDR3: CASIRGGAKETQYF; DNA: TGTGCCAGCATTAGGGGAGGGGCGAAAGAGACCCAGTACTTC
V: TRBV29-1; J: TRBJ1-5; size: NA; D: TRBD1; CDR3: CSVGTGNNQPQHF; DNA: TGCAGCGTTGGGACAGGGAACAATCAGCCCCAGCATTTT
V: TRBV3-1/TRBV3-2; J: TRBJ1-1; size: NA; D: NA; CDR3: CASSQDGSIGAFF; DNA: TGTGCCAGCAGCCAAGATGGGAGTATCGGAGCTTTCTTT
V: TRBV5-1; J: TRBJ2-3; size: NA; D: TRBD1; CDR3: CASSTGQGYTDTQYF; DNA: TGCGCCAGCAGCACCGGACAGGGCTACACAGATACGCAGTATTTT
V: TRBV24-1; J: TRBJ2-7; size: NA; D: NA; CDR3: CATALGDPPYEQYF; DNA: TGTGCCACGGCCTTAGGGGATCCGCCCTACGAGCAGTACTTC
V: TRBV15; J: TRBJ1-1; size: NA; D: TRBD1; CDR3: CATSFGDRVEAFF; DNA: TGTGCCACCTCCTTCGGGGACAGGGTTGAAGCTTTCTTT
V: TRBV4-1; J: TRBJ1-2; size: NA; D: NA; CDR3: CASSQSGTGHWTGYTF; DNA: TGCGCCAGCAGCCAATCCGGCACCGGACACTGGACGGGCTACACCTTC